The 4 T cell receptor beta chains below all came from one sample that was sequenced in a study of cytomegalovirus exposure and HLA in healthy donors. PCR employed 60 Vbeta and 13 Jbeta primers. Measured with immunoSEQ multiplex PCR; TCRdb has only the in-frame clones, and not every one. Its table records 150,000 to 200,000 clones. The sample taken for sequencing was PBMCs. Every receptor here comes from a man aged 25-45 years in good health and CMV-seronegative.

The V call is TRBV10-3, the J call TRBJ2-1; 12 bases are shared with TRBD2. V lost 10 bases to trimming and J lost 8 bases; unmatched junction nucleotides: 3. Germline lookup yields CDR1 ENHRY and CDR2 SYGVKD. The CDR3 contains 12 residues. The CDR3 here is CATGTSGYEQFF. The CDR3 coding sequence is TGTGCCACCGGGACTAGCGGGTATGAGCAGTTCTTC.

The CDR3 protein is CASAGTGRGQPQHF. The CDR3 nucleotides read TGTGCCAGCGCCGGGACAGGAAGGGGCCAGCCCCAGCATTTT. The chain employs TRBV27 and TRBJ1-5, with 8 bases identical to TRBD1. CDR3 size: 14 residues. CDR1 is MNHEY and CDR2 is SMNVEV in the germline V gene (reference sequence). J gave up 7 bases and V 8 bases, and 10 bases lay outside the gene matches.

The chain is built from TRBV7-9 and TRBJ1-1; D is unclear. CDR3 length equals 14 residues. Germline lookup yields CDR1 SEHNR and CDR2 FQNEAQ (reference sequence). Between the trimmed V and J ends, which lost 5 bases and 1 base, there was a span of 11 bases. The CDR3 nucleotides read TGTGCCAGCAGCGTAACAGTTGCGAACACTGAAGCTTTCTTT. As protein: CASSVTVANTEAFF.

V usage is TRBV5-5 and J usage is TRBJ2-3; 9 bases match TRBD1. The CDR3 consists of 15 residues. Germline CDR1 reads SGHKS; CDR2 reads YYEKEE (reference sequence). Unmatched junction bases numbered 5, after V lost 3 bases and J lost 3 bases. In DNA form, the CDR3 reads TGTGCCAGCAGCTACGTACAGGGGGCTACAGATACGCAGTATTTT. This translates into CASSYVQGATDTQYF.